This TCR beta chain emerged from a study of OX40 agonist ivuxolimab in advanced cancers. Looking at the study overall: With ivuxolimab, an agonistic anti-OX40 (CD134) antibody, patients were treated. The dose-escalation group included hepatocellular carcinoma, melanoma, renal cell carcinoma and head and neck cancer.

Clones were read by immunoSEQ multiplex PCR, and TCRdb kept only the in-frame ones, dropping some. The data contain about 110,000 clones, 80% to 95% of them singletons. The V end lost 6 bases, the J end lost 0 bases, and 9 bases lay between the germline ends. In germline, CDR1 is MNHNS, CDR2 SASEGT. The CDR3 runs to 13 residues. The TCR sequence derives from an adult with an advanced solid tumor such as melanoma, head and neck, liver or kidney cancer. The rearrangement uses TRBV6-1 and TRBJ2-7; D not resolved. The sample consisted of CD4+ or CD8+ T cells sorted from blood, taken in a trial of the OX40 agonist ivuxolimab. The CDR3 DNA reads TGTGCCAGCAGCTCGGACGTCTCCTACGAGCAGTACTTC. This gives the protein CASSSDVSYEQYF.